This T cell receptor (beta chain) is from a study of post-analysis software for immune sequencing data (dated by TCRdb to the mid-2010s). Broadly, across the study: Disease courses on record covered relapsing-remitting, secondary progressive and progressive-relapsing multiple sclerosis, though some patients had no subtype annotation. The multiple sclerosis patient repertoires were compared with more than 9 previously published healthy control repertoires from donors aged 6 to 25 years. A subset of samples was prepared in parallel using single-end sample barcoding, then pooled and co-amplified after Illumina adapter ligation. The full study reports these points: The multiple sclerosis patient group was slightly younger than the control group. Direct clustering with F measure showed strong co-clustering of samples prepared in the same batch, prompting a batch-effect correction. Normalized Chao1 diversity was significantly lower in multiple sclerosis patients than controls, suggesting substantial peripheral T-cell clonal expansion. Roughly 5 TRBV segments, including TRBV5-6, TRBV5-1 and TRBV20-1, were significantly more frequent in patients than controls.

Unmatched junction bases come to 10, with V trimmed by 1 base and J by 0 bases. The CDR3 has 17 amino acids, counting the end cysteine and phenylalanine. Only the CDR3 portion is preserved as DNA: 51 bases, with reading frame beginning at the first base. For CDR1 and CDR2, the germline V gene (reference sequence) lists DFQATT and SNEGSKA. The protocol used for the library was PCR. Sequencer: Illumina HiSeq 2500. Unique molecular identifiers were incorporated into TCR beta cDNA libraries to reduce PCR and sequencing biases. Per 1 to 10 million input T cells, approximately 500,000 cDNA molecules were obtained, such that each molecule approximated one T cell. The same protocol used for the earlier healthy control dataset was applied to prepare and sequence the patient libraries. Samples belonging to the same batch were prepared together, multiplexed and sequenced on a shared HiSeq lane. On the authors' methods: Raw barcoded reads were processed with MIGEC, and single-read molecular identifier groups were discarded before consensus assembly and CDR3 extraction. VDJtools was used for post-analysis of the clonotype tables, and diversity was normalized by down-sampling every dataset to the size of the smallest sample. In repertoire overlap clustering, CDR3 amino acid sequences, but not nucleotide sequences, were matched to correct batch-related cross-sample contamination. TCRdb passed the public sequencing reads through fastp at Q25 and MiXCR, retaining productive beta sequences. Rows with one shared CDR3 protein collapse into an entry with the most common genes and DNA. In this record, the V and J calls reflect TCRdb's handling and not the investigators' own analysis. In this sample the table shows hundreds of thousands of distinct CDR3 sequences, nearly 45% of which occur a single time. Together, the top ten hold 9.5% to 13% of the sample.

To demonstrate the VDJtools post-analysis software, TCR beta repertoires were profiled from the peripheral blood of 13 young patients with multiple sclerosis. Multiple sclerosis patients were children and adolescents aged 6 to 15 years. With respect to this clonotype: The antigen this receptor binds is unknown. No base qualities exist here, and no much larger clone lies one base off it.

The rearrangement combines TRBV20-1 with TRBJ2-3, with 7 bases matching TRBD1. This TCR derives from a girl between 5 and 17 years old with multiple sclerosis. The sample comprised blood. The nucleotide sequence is TGCAGTGCTAGAGGGGAAACAGGGGCCCGAAGCACAGATACGCAGTATTTT. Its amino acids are CSARGETGARSTDTQYF.